This T cell receptor beta chain was documented in a study of cytomegalovirus exposure and HLA in healthy donors. General study results and limits: In the approximately 130 validation repertoires, a later analysis found that first-cohort TCR clusters tended to co-occur. Rare TCR sequences predominated, though certain public TCRs were found in many donors. The study put 150 to 200 TCR beta chains on its list as cytomegalovirus-associated.

The assay was immunoSEQ multiplex PCR, and TCRdb's table has in-frame clones only and misses some. This sample has some 140,000 clones, with about 86% found just once. Concerning this clone itself: Its antigen remains unidentified. A far larger clone is just one base off, so this is likely a read error.

Germline CDR1 and CDR2: MNHEY and SVGAGI. The CDR3 length is 15 residues. This sequence originates from a man between 18 and 29 years old in good health and CMV-seropositive. Sequenced: PBMCs. The chain is built from TRBV6-5 and TRBJ2-7, with D maybe TRBD1 (6 bases). For the CDR3, the DNA is TGTGCCAGCAGTTCCTCACAGGGCCGGGATTCACCCCTCCACTTC. This gives the protein CASSSSQGRDSPLHF.